The rows below give T cell receptor beta chains drawn from one sample of a study of blood T cell repertoires in COVID-19. Assay: immunoSEQ multiplex PCR; the TCRdb copy retains only in-frame clones and omits some. The sample consists of more than 110,000 clones, under 90% of them appearing once. Sequenced material: peripheral blood. Every receptor here comes from a human donor in a cohort sampled during active COVID-19. Both conserved end residues are part of each CDR3. The D gene is left open where the match is weak. Part of the rows lack a size; the others show once, few, many or a class for expanded clones.

size	V	J	D	DNA	CDR3
-	TRBV11-3	TRBJ2-5	-	TGTGCCAGCAGCTTCCGTGAGACCCAGTACTTC	CASSFRETQYF
-	TRBV2	TRBJ2-5	-	TGTGCCAGCAGTAAAGACCGAGCGCAAGAGACCCAGTACTTC	CASSKDRAQETQYF
-	TRBV5-1	TRBJ2-1	-	TGCGCCAGCAGCTTGGGTCAGGGGCGGGTCAATGAGCAGTTCTTC	CASSLGQGRVNEQFF
-	TRBV7-9	TRBJ2-3	-	TGTGCCAGCAGCTTAGGCGGGCAAGGAATGAATACGCAGTATTTT	CASSLGGQGMNTQYF
-	TRBV6-5	TRBJ2-7	-	TGTGCCAGCAGGGAGGCAGGAGAATACGAGCAGTACTTC	CASREAGEYEQYF
-	TRBV7-9	TRBJ1-2	-	TGTGCCAGCAGCTTAGGCCAGACTGGTAACTATGGCTACACCTTC	CASSLGQTGNYGYTF
-	TRBV5-1	TRBJ2-5	TRBD2	TGCGCCAGCAGCTTGGCTGGTAGCGGGGGCCTCCAAGAGACCCAGTACTTC	CASSLAGSGGLQETQYF
few	TRBV2	TRBJ1-2	-	TGTGCCAGCAGAAACAGGGTTAACTATGGCTACACCTTC	CASRNRVNYGYTF
-	TRBV7-2	TRBJ2-7	TRBD1	TGTGCCAGCAGCTTAGAGGGACAGACCTACGAGCAGTACTTC	CASSLEGQTYEQYF
-	TRBV19	TRBJ2-1	TRBD1	TGTGCCAGTAGGGGGACAGGAAGCTTGAATGAGCAGTTCTTC	CASRGTGSLNEQFF
-	TRBV5-1	TRBJ1-2	TRBD1	TGCGCCAGCAGCTTCACCAATCGAGGACAGGGCGGGGACGGCTACACCTTC	CASSFTNRGQGGDGYTF
-	TRBV30	TRBJ1-1	TRBD1	TGTGCCTACCGGGACAGGGGGCTCACTGAAGCTTTCTTT	CAYRDRGLTEAFF
-	TRBV10-3	TRBJ2-1	TRBD1	TGTGCCATCAGACCGGGACAGGGTTACAATGAGCAGTTCTTC	CAIRPGQGYNEQFF
-	TRBV7-2	TRBJ2-1	TRBD2	TGTGCCAGCAGCTTAGGAGTAGCGGGAGGGGGGTATGAGCAGTTCTTC	CASSLGVAGGGYEQFF
-	TRBV4-3	TRBJ1-2	-	TGCGCCAGCAGCCAAGGCGGTTCGGGAAACTATGGCTACACCTTC	CASSQGGSGNYGYTF
few	TRBV18	TRBJ2-5	-	TGTGCCAGCTCACCACTCGGCGGACTGAGATCACAAGAGACCCAGTACTTC	CASSPLGGLRSQETQYF